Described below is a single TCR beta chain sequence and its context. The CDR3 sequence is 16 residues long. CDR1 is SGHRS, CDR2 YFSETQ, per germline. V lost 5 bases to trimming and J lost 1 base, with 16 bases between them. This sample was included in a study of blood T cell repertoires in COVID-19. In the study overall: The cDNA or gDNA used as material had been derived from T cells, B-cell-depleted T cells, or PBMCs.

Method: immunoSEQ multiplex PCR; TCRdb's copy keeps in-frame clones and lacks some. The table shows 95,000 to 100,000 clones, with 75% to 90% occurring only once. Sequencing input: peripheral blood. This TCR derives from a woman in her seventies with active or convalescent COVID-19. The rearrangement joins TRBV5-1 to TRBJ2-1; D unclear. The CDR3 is CASSSRIDWSYNEQFF. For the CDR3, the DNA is TGCGCCAGCAGTTCCAGAATCGACTGGTCCTACAATGAGCAGTTCTTC.